This T cell receptor beta chain appears in the sequencing data of a study of regulatory T cells in long-lasting Graves disease. Study-level background: The study counted Graves' disease as persistent given over 5 years of antithyroid drugs and positive TSH receptor antibodies.

Ten or more counts support this clonotype. Germline values: CDR1 SEHNR, CDR2 FQNEAQ (reference sequence). This CDR3 spans 15 amino acids. V lost 1 base and J 2 bases, leaving 12 bases between the germline ends. Combining iRepertoire HTBI primers with Arm-PCR of CDR3 regions, the authors built TCR beta libraries. MiXCR, run by TCRdb on the multiplex PCR reads, gives a single entry per CDR3 protein. The sample includes fewer than 400,000 distinct CDR3 sequences, about 20% seen only once; the top ten take roughly 29%. The time point: persistent/refractory GD, antithyroid drugs over 5 years with positive TRAb. RNA isolated from PBMCs was used to make the TCR library.

The material was peripheral blood mononuclear cells (PBMCs), obtained when the disease was refractory, from a patient treated with antithyroid drugs. The chain combines TRBV7-9 with TRBJ2-7, with D hard to call. This receptor was taken from a female donor with Graves disease. This CDR3 reads CASSLGSGQAYEQYF. Here the CDR3 DNA reads TGTGCCAGCAGCTTAGGTTCGGGCCAAGCCTACGAGCAGTACTTC.